One sample yielded the 4 T cell receptor beta chains listed below, sequenced in a study of metastatic and nonmetastatic thyroid tumors. TCRdb called clones again from the PCR reads with MiXCR. The sample consists of 65,000 to 70,000 clones, over 12% of them appearing once. Thyroid surgery was performed in patients who had received no treatment beforehand. The sequencing input was blood. These receptors came from a male donor with papillary thyroid cancer or a benign thyroid nodule (not recorded which). Some clones in this sample may be carry-over from other donors' samples.

Ten or more counts support this clone. The chain recombines TRBV4-3 with TRBJ1-1; D ambiguous. This CDR3 region has 18 residues. Trimming took 1 base from V and 4 from J, leaving 22 bases between them. Germline lookup yields CDR1 LGHNA and CDR2 YSLEER. The CDR3 coding sequence is TGCGCCAGCAGCCAAGCCAAGAGAGGAGTCTTTTTGGGCACTGAAGCTTTCTTT. Its translation: CASSQAKRGVFLGTEAFF.

In this sample, this clone turned up many times. The rearrangement links TRBV12-3 or TRBV12-4 to TRBJ1-5; 8 bases fit TRBD1. The CDR3 totals 16 residues. Trimming cost V 5 bases and J 0 bases; bases outside gene matches: 6. The CDR3 DNA sequence: TGTGCCAGCAGTCCGGACAGGGTACCTAGCAATCAGCCCCAGCATTTT. Translating gives CASSPDRVPSNQPQHF.

With respect to this clone: One end of the junction varies from germline; a read error may be responsible. V gene TRBV7-3 combines with J gene TRBJ2-2; D tentatively fits TRBD1 or TRBD2 (5 bases each). Germline V CDR1 and CDR2: SGHTA, FQGTGA. The CDR3 length is 13 residues. Written as DNA, the CDR3 is TGTGCCAGCATCCCCAGGGAAACCGGGAAGCTGTTTTTT. As protein: CASIPRETGKLFF.

This clone has at least ten counts. The chain couples TRBV6-2 or TRBV6-3 to TRBJ2-7; the D gene is possibly TRBD1 (5 bases). This CDR3 spans 14 amino acids. The V and J ends lost 6 bases and 4 bases respectively, with 16 bases between them. The germline CDR1 and CDR2 sequences are MNHEY and SVGEGT. For the CDR3, the DNA is TGTGCCAGCAGCCGACAGTCGCCCCTTTACGAGCAGTACTTC. This encodes CASSRQSPLYEQYF.